This entry lists 30 T cell receptor beta chains sequenced from one sample in a study of tissue T cells after allogeneic stem cell transplantation. TCRdb's table, derived via immunoSEQ multiplex PCR, lists solely in-frame clones and lacks some. The data hold around 51,000 clones, with approximately 73% observed a single time. The sequencing sample was made of sorted cells pooled from one or two spleens. The source of these receptors is a pool of C57BL/6 mice in good health.

As concerns this clone: Genes here carry mouse names. The observed sequence ends 1 residue before the CDR3 terminus, with the missing tail filled in from the germline J gene. The V call is TRBV13-2, the J call TRBJ1-2; D gene unclear. Germline V lookup: CDR1 NNHNN, CDR2 SYGAGS (reference sequence). The CDR3 runs 13 residues. With 5 bases removed from V and 0 bases from J, the gap between germline ends came to 8 bases. This CDR3 is CASGDDTNSDYTF. The sequenced CDR3 bases are TGTGCCAGCGGGGACGACACAAACTCCGACTACACC.

Worth noting for this clone: Gene names denote mouse genes. The read ends 1 residue early relative to the CDR3; the germline J gene fills the gap. This chain links TRBV13-1 with TRBJ2-3, with TRBD2 identical over 7 bases. Germline V lookup: CDR1 NSHNY, CDR2 SYGAGN. The CDR3 covers 15 residues. J was trimmed by 0 bases and V by 3 bases; bases with no gene match: 4. The CDR3 loop is CASSGLGASAETLYF. The CDR3 DNA, read in part, is TGTGCCAGCAGTGGACTGGGAGCTAGTGCAGAAACGCTGTAT.

On this clone itself: Gene names are the mouse ones. The read falls 1 residue short of the CDR3 end, and the missing part is taken from the germline J gene. V usage is TRBV26 and J usage is TRBJ2-4; D is perhaps TRBD1 (6 bases). The CDR3 has 14 residues. V gave up 4 bases and J gave up 3 bases, with 11 bases separating them. The V gene's germline CDR1 is KGHPV and CDR2 FQNQEV (reference sequence). CDR3 bases read: TGTGCCAGCAGTCCGAGGGGGAGGCAAAACACCTTGTAC. Translation: CASSPRGRQNTLY. The whole CDR3 is CASSPRGRQNTLYF.

A remark on this clone: Gene names follow the mouse nomenclature. The read falls 1 residue short of the CDR3 end, and the missing part is taken from the germline J gene. This chain uses TRBV29 with TRBJ2-4; 7 bases map to TRBD2. Per germline, CDR1 MSHET and CDR2 SYDVDS. The CDR3 runs to 15 residues. V dropped 0 bases and J dropped 0; count of bases not matched to a gene: 0. Incomplete CDR3 DNA: TGTGCTAGCAGTTTATCCTGGGGGAGTCAAAACACCTTGTAC. Protein product: CASSLSWGSQNTLY. The entire CDR3 reads CASSLSWGSQNTLYF.

Points on this clone: The germline and genes are mouse ones. The CDR3 is cut off 1 residue early in the read; its end comes from the germline J gene. The chain has TRBV19 and TRBJ2-4, with D possibly TRBD1 on 5 matching bases. V gave up 4 bases and J gave up 4 bases, with 7 bases separating them. The CDR3 length is 12 residues. Germline V gives CDR1 FNHDT, CDR2 SITEND (reference sequence). The covered CDR3 bases are TGTGCCAGCAGTCAACAGGAAAACACCTTGTAC. Translated: CASSQQENTLY. The entire CDR3 protein is CASSQQENTLYF.

A note on this clone: Compared with germline, one end of the junction differs, possibly owing to a read error. Genes here carry mouse names. The CDR3 extends 1 residue past the end of the read, so its final part is completed from the germline J gene. The chain combines TRBV2 with TRBJ2-5; no definite D call. The germline V gene has CDR1 LGHNA and CDR2 YSYQKL. CDR3 length: 10 residues. CDR3 region: CASSQETQYF. Partial CDR3 DNA: TGTGCCAGCAGCCAAGAGACCCAGTAC. Together with reference TRBV2 and TRBJ2-5, the CDR3 gives the full variable domain: DPKIIQKPKYLVAVTGSEKILICEQYLGHNAMYWYRQSAKKPLEFMFSYSYQKLMDNQTASSRFQPQSSKKNHLDLQITALKPDDSATYFCASSQETQYFGPGTRLLVL.

A note on this clone: The genes and germline here are from mouse. From the germline J gene comes the end of the CDR3, since the read stops 1 residue before it. The chain uses TRBV13-2 and TRBJ2-5, with TRBD1 matching over 12 bases. V shed 0 bases and J 3 bases; nucleotides not matched to a gene: 8. Germline assignment: CDR1 NNHNN and CDR2 SYGAGS (reference sequence). This CDR3 contains 18 residues. CDR3 DNA (partial): TGTGCCAGCGGTGATGCAGCGGGACAGGGGGCTGGGCAAGACACCCAGTAC. This codes for CASGDAAGQGAGQDTQY. The CDR3 in full is CASGDAAGQGAGQDTQYF.

Comment on this clone: The gene names given are mouse names. The read is 1 residue too short to cover the CDR3 end, so that end is filled in from the germline J gene. The chain recombines TRBV19 with TRBJ2-5; D unresolved. Per germline, CDR1 FNHDT and CDR2 SITEND (reference sequence). CDR3 length equals 11 residues. V was shortened by 6 bases and J by 4 bases, with 6 bases between the two germline ends. This CDR3 reads CASTYKDTQYF. The DNA read from the CDR3 is TGTGCCAGCACCTACAAAGACACCCAGTAC.

About this clone: These gene names are mouse names. The sequenced fragment ends 1 residue before the CDR3 boundary, so the rest is inferred from the germline J gene. The chain recombines TRBV16 with TRBJ2-7; 7 positions agree with TRBD1. V shed 4 bases and J 4 bases; nucleotides not matched to a gene: 7. The CDR3 is made up of 14 amino acids. Germline lookup yields CDR1 SGHSA and CDR2 FRNQAP. CDR3 sequence reads: CASSSPGQRYEQYF. CDR3 bases read: TGTGCAAGCAGCTCTCCGGGACAGAGATATGAACAGTAC.

This clone was counted only a few times. Gene names are mouse gene names. Read data end 1 residue before the CDR3 end; the end is taken from the germline J gene. V and J are TRBV15 and TRBJ2-7, with 9 positions matching TRBD1. V shed 6 bases and J 7 bases; nucleotides not matched to a gene: 4. This CDR3 has 12 amino acids. Germline CDR1 reads SGHND; CDR2 reads FRSKSL. The DNA read from the CDR3 is TGTGCCAGCAGCCCCGGGACAGGGGAACAGTAC. Amino acids: CASSPGTGEQY. Given in full, the CDR3 is CASSPGTGEQYF.

A word on this clone: Genes and germline come from the mouse. The covered CDR3 bases are TGTGCTAGCAGATCCAGACAAACTAGTGCAGAAACGCTGTAT. It is translated as CASRSRQTSAETLY. The CDR3 as a whole reads CASRSRQTSAETLYF. The V gene is TRBV29, the J gene TRBJ2-3; the D is unclear. Sequencing ends 1 residue short of the CDR3 end; the germline J gene provides the rest. The CDR3 extends over 15 amino acids. Between the trimmed V and J ends, which lost 6 bases and 0 bases, there was a span of 13 bases. Germline V gene lookup returns CDR1 MSHET and CDR2 SYDVDS. The variable domain in full, with the rest retrieved from reference TRBV29 and TRBJ2-3, is DMKVTQMPRYLIKRMGENVLLECGQDMSHETMYWYRQDPGLGLQLIYISYDVDSNSEGDIPKGYRVSRKKREHFSLILDSAKTNQTSVYFCASRSRQTSAETLYFGSGTRLTVL.

A word on this clone: Genes and germline are mouse. The read finishes 1 residue shy of the CDR3 end, and the germline J gene is used to complete it. This chain connects TRBV5 to TRBJ2-3; 9 bases match TRBD2. V dropped 0 bases and J dropped 0; count of bases not matched to a gene: 1. Germline assignment: CDR1 LGHNA and CDR2 YNLKQL (reference sequence). The CDR3 loop spans 16 amino acids. CDR3 sequence: CASSQDLGGSAETLYF. The covered CDR3 bases are TGTGCCAGCAGCCAAGATCTGGGGGGGAGTGCAGAAACGCTGTAT.

About this clone: The genes and germline here are from mouse. CDR3 DNA, as far as it was read: TGTGCCAGCAGCCAACAGGGATGGGACACAGAAGTCTTC. This sequence encodes CASSQQGWDTEVF. In full, the CDR3 is CASSQQGWDTEVFF. The chain has TRBV3 and TRBJ1-1; D may be TRBD1 (6 bases). The read falls 1 residue short of the CDR3 end, and the missing part is taken from the germline J gene. There are 14 residues in the CDR3. Trimming removed 5 bases from V and 3 bases from J, with 13 bases in between. From germline, CDR1 is SNHLY and CDR2 FYNGKV (reference sequence).

Comment on this clone: The gene symbols are mouse symbols. The sequence runs out 1 residue before the end of the CDR3; the remainder is reconstructed from the germline J gene. This chain uses TRBV13-1 with TRBJ2-1; 7 nucleotides agree with TRBD2. This CDR3 has 15 residues. Germline loops: CDR1 NSHNY, CDR2 SYGAGN. V trimming: 1 base; J trimming: 4 bases; junction bases outside the gene matches: 5. CDR3 residues: CASSDNPGGYAEQFF. Partial CDR3 DNA: TGTGCCAGCAGTGATAATCCTGGGGGTTATGCTGAGCAGTTC.

Comments on this clone: Gene names are the mouse ones. The read gets to within 1 residue of the CDR3 end, and the germline J gene fills in the rest. The sample carries other DNA sequences with the same CDR3. This chain links TRBV19 with TRBJ2-3; D not certain. The CDR3 runs to 13 residues. Per germline, CDR1 FNHDT and CDR2 SITEND (reference sequence). The germline V and J ends were trimmed by 2 bases and 0 bases, with 4 bases remaining between them. The CDR3 sequence is CASSIGSAETLYF. CDR3 bases read: TGTGCCAGCAGTATCGGTAGTGCAGAAACGCTGTAT.

About this clone: The listed genes are named as in mouse. The read ends 1 residue shy of where the CDR3 ends; the end is completed using the germline J gene. V and J are TRBV13-1 and TRBJ1-5, with 9 bases matching TRBD1. Germline CDR1 and CDR2: NSHNY and SYGAGN. Trimming removed 3 bases from V and 6 bases from J; junction bases left unmatched: 1. This CDR3 is built from 13 residues. CDR3 loop: CASSGTGAQAPLF. The CDR3 bases that were read are TGTGCCAGCAGTGGGACAGGGGCCCAGGCTCCGCTT.

Concerning this clone: The gene names given are mouse names. Read coverage stops 1 residue before the CDR3 terminus; the germline J gene supplies the remainder. The chain links TRBV1 to TRBJ1-2; TRBD1 might be the D (6 bases). Trimming stripped 1 base from V and 3 bases from J, with 9 bases between. Germline V lookup: CDR1 NSQYPW, CDR2 LRSPGD (reference sequence). The length of the CDR3 is 14 residues. The sequenced part of the CDR3 DNA is TGCACCTGCAGTGCAGCCCCAGGGGACTCCGACTACACC. Translated: CTCSAAPGDSDYT. The entire CDR3 protein is CTCSAAPGDSDYTF.

This clone occurred once. Gene names follow the mouse nomenclature. With the read ending 1 residue before the CDR3 end, the germline J gene is used to fill in that end. The chain joins TRBV13-1 to TRBJ2-1; 9 nucleotides agree with TRBD2. Unmatched junction bases numbered 6, after V lost 5 bases and J lost 6 bases. Germline assignment: CDR1 NSHNY and CDR2 SYGAGN. The CDR3 runs 14 residues. CDR3 in amino acids: CASRRLGVSAEQFF. The covered CDR3 bases are TGTGCCAGCAGAAGACTGGGGGTCTCTGCTGAGCAGTTC.

On this clone itself: Gene names follow the mouse nomenclature. The observed sequence ends 1 residue before the CDR3 terminus, with the missing tail filled in from the germline J gene. This rearrangement joins TRBV16 to TRBJ2-5; 8 bases match TRBD1. The CDR3 extends over 15 amino acids. Germline-derived CDR1 and CDR2 are SGHSA and FRNQAP. V lost 4 bases and J lost 0; bases outside the gene matches: 3. CDR3 DNA (partial): TGTGCAAGCAGCTCGGACAGGGCTAACCAAGACACCCAGTAC. As protein: CASSSDRANQDTQY. In full, the CDR3 is CASSSDRANQDTQYF.

Worth noting for this clone: Genes and germline are mouse. Read coverage stops 1 residue before the CDR3 terminus; the germline J gene supplies the remainder. At the DNA level, this CDR3 is encoded by other sequences in the same sample as well. The V gene is TRBV3, the J gene TRBJ2-7, with D unresolved. This CDR3 region has 11 residues. V was pared by 2 bases and J by 4 bases, with 3 bases between. Germline V gene sequence: CDR1 SNHLY, CDR2 FYNGKV (reference sequence). The CDR3: CASSLRYEQYF. Partial CDR3 DNA: TGTGCCAGCAGCTTACGATATGAACAGTAC.

To note about this clone: Gene names are mouse gene names. The sequenced fragment ends 1 residue before the CDR3 boundary, so the rest is inferred from the germline J gene. The rearrangement uses TRBV3 and TRBJ2-5; D gene ambiguous. The V end lost 3 bases, the J end lost 0 bases, and 7 bases lay between the germline ends. The germline gives CDR1 SNHLY, CDR2 FYNGKV (reference sequence). The CDR3 has 14 amino acids. CDR3 DNA (partial): TGTGCCAGCAGCTTGGCAATTAACCAAGACACCCAGTAC. Translating gives CASSLAINQDTQY. Given in full, the CDR3 is CASSLAINQDTQYF.

About this clone: Gene names and germline match the mouse. The sequence runs out 1 residue before the end of the CDR3; the remainder is reconstructed from the germline J gene. V is TRBV4 and J is TRBJ2-4; 11 bases match TRBD2. V trimming: 6 bases; J trimming: 0 bases; junction bases outside the gene matches: 2. The CDR3 covers 15 residues. CDR1 and CDR2 (germline): LGHDT, YNNKQL (reference sequence). CDR3 sequence reads: CASSGDWGSQNTLYF. CDR3 bases read: TGTGCCAGCAGTGGGGACTGGGGGAGTCAAAACACCTTGTAC.

A word on this clone: Any gene name here is a mouse gene name. The missing CDR3 end, 1 residue past where the read stops, is filled in from the germline J gene. J is TRBJ2-4 and V is TRBV19; D uncertain. The CDR3 totals 14 residues. Per the germline V gene, CDR1 is FNHDT and CDR2 is SITEND (reference sequence). Trimming shortened V by 2 bases and J by 1 base, and 8 bases separated the two germline ends. The CDR3: CASSIRWGQNTLYF. The sequenced CDR3 bases are TGTGCCAGCAGTATTAGATGGGGTCAAAACACCTTGTAC.

A note on this clone: Here the gene names and germline are mouse. Partial CDR3 DNA: TGTGCCAGCAGTCTCGACAGGGGGAATTCCTATAATTCGCCCCTCTAC. This sequence encodes CASSLDRGNSYNSPLY. The whole CDR3 reads CASSLDRGNSYNSPLYF. The chain is built from TRBV19 and TRBJ1-6; the match to TRBD1 covers 9 bases. The observed sequence ends 1 residue before the CDR3 terminus, with the missing tail filled in from the germline J gene. TRBJ1-6 is assigned to the ORF class and has an uncertain function. CDR3 length: 17 amino acids. V lost 4 bases and J lost 0; bases outside the gene matches: 5. Germline V gene data show CDR1 as FNHDT and CDR2 as SITEND (reference sequence).

Comment on this clone: The genes are named according to mouse. The CDR3 end is not reached by the read, which stops 1 residue before it; the germline J gene fills it in. The chain employs TRBV1 and TRBJ2-1; tentatively, D is TRBD1 (6 bases). Germline CDR1 NSQYPW, CDR2 LRSPGD (reference sequence). This CDR3 contains 13 residues. Trimming cost V 4 bases and J 4 bases, with 8 bases left between them. This chain's CDR3 is CTCSDDRYAEQFF. CDR3 bases read: TGCACCTGCAGTGATGACAGGTATGCTGAGCAGTTC.

To note about this clone: Mouse names are used for the genes. The read comes to an end 1 residue before the CDR3 does, leaving the germline J gene to fill in the end. This rearrangement joins TRBV12-1 to TRBJ2-1; TRBD1 might be the D (7 bases). V was pared by 0 bases and J by 6 bases, with 11 bases between. The CDR3 contains 14 residues. Germline V gives CDR1 SGHSN, CDR2 HYEKVE. The CDR3 loop is CASSLERGPAEQFF. The covered CDR3 bases are TGTGCCAGCTCTCTCGAGAGGGGGCCTGCTGAGCAGTTC.

Points on this clone: The listed genes are named as in mouse. The missing CDR3 end, 1 residue past where the read stops, is filled in from the germline J gene. The rearrangement joins TRBV3 to TRBJ1-4; TRBD1 aligns across 7 bases. J was trimmed by 4 bases and V by 1 base; bases with no gene match: 3. Germline-derived CDR1 and CDR2 are SNHLY and FYNGKV (reference sequence). The CDR3 extends over 15 amino acids. The CDR3 protein is CASSLVQGGNERLFF. The part of the CDR3 DNA that was read is TGTGCCAGCAGCTTAGTTCAGGGGGGCAACGAAAGATTATTT. The variable domain in full, completed from reference TRBV3 and TRBJ1-4, reads GPKVLQIPSHQIIDMGQMVTLNCDPVSNHLYFYWYKQILGQQMEFLVNFYNGKVMEKSKLFKDQFSVERPDGSYFTLKIQPTALEDSAVYFCASSLVQGGNERLFFGHGTKLSVL.

This clone has just one count. The gene names here belong to mouse. From the germline J gene comes the end of the CDR3, since the read stops 1 residue before it. The rearrangement links TRBV16 to TRBJ1-1; TRBD1 matches 7 bases. Per the germline V gene, CDR1 is SGHSA and CDR2 is FRNQAP. The length of the CDR3 is 12 residues. With 5 bases clipped from V and 6 bases from J, the junction kept 3 bases outside the gene matches. Partial CDR3 DNA: TGTGCAAGCAGCCGACAGGGCCCAGAAGTCTTC. It is translated as CASSRQGPEVF. The entire CDR3 protein reads CASSRQGPEVFF.

Of note for this clone: These gene names are mouse names. The read is 1 residue too short to cover the CDR3 end, so that end is filled in from the germline J gene. This same CDR3 is encoded by further DNA sequences in the sample. The V gene is TRBV12-1, the J gene TRBJ2-5, with D unclear. Trimming cost V 0 bases and J 1 base, with 7 bases left between them. CDR1 and CDR2 (germline): SGHSN, HYEKVE. The CDR3 sequence is 14 residues long. CDR3 in amino acids: CASSLPGDQDTQYF. The covered CDR3 bases are TGTGCCAGCTCTCTCCCTGGTGACCAAGACACCCAGTAC.

As concerns this clone: The germline and genes are mouse ones. The CDR3 end is not reached by the read, which stops 1 residue before it; the germline J gene fills it in. The genes are TRBV19 and TRBJ2-5; 8 bases align to TRBD1. V was clipped by 4 bases and J by 2 bases; unmatched bases: 0. Germline V CDR1 and CDR2: FNHDT, SITEND (reference sequence). This CDR3 has 13 residues. The part of the CDR3 DNA that was read is TGTGCCAGCAGTGGACAGGGCCAAGACACCCAGTAC. It specifies CASSGQGQDTQY. In full, the CDR3 reads CASSGQGQDTQYF.